The 5 T cell receptor beta chains given below trace back to one sample, sequenced in a study of shared clonotypes between healthy human individuals. Some clones are missing from TCRdb's copy, which holds only in-frame ones; the method was immunoSEQ multiplex PCR. This table holds under 550,000 clones, almost 97% found once. Sequencing was performed on naive CD4+ T cells sorted from blood. As to subset: CD45RA+ positively selected. Receptors originate from a woman aged 25 to 39 in good health.

The V call is TRBV30, the J call TRBJ1-5; 8 nucleotides match TRBD1. Germline V lookup: CDR1 GTSNPN, CDR2 SVGIG (reference sequence). The CDR3 spans 13 residues. Losses at the gene ends were 0 bases for V and 7 bases for J; bases not matched to a gene: 2. CDR3 nucleotide sequence: TGTGCCTGGAGTGTACAGGGGGGCCAGCCCCAGCATTTT. Protein product: CAWSVQGGQPQHF.

The rearrangement joins TRBV10-2 to TRBJ1-1; no definite D call. Germline V CDR1 and CDR2: WSHSY, SAAADI. Trimming stripped 4 bases from V and 0 bases from J, with 9 bases between. The CDR3 loop spans 14 amino acids. CDR3 DNA: TGCGCCAGCAGTGTAAGGGCAATGAACACTGAAGCTTTCTTT. Residues: CASSVRAMNTEAFF.

CDR3 residues: CASSSPGTGKNTIYF. CDR3 coding DNA: TGTGCCAGCAGTTCACCAGGGACAGGGAAAAACACCATATATTTT. This chain connects TRBV28 to TRBJ1-3; TRBD1 aligns across 9 bases. The CDR3 runs to 15 residues. Looked up from germline, CDR1 is MDHEN and CDR2 is SYDVKM. The V gene end was trimmed by 4 bases and the J gene end by 6 bases; junction bases not matched to a gene: 7.

The chain recombines TRBV4-2 with TRBJ1-3; TRBD1 matches 7 bases. The length of the CDR3 is 16 residues. Germline CDR1 reads LGHNA; CDR2 reads YNFKEQ. Trimming at V came to 1 base and at J to 2 bases, leaving 5 bases not matched to a gene. The CDR3 sequence is CASSQGDRATGNTIYF. CDR3 coding DNA: TGTGCCAGCAGCCAAGGAGACAGGGCAACTGGAAACACCATATATTTT.

The chain joins TRBV5-4 to TRBJ2-7; D might be TRBD1 (6 bases). The CDR3 runs to 13 residues. Trimming stripped 6 bases from V and 4 bases from J, with 14 bases between. The germline gives CDR1 SGHNT, CDR2 YYREEE (reference sequence). This chain's CDR3 is CASNFRGEYEQYF. In DNA form, the CDR3 reads TGTGCCAGCAACTTCAGGGGAGAGTACGAGCAGTACTTC.